The source of this T cell receptor (beta chain) is a study of T cell responses to AZD1222 COVID-19 vaccine. In germline, CDR1 is MDHEN, CDR2 SYDVKM. Trimming removed 3 bases from V and 2 bases from J; junction bases left unmatched: 7. The CDR3 contains 17 residues. Study-wide points: Across spike, vaccine-associated CD4 TCRs were found, dominant at 160-218 and 743-854. Recipients of AZD1222 seropositive at baseline numbered only 6 or 7. Once two AZD1222 doses were given, Spike-specific TCR breadth and depth went up.

Libraries were prepared by immunoSEQ multiplex PCR; TCRdb keeps only in-frame clonotypes and omits some of them. The sample has about 130,000 clones, about 90% seen once; the top ten hold about 4.4%. On this clone itself: Its antigen is still unknown.

The chain links TRBV28 to TRBJ1-5; 10 bases fit TRBD1. Specimen: peripheral blood, collected on day 0 of MenACWY control vaccination. This clonotype originated in an adult in good health. The CDR3: CASSLLGQGNGNQPQHF. The CDR3 DNA follows: TGTGCCAGCAGTTTGTTGGGACAGGGGAATGGCAATCAGCCCCAGCATTTT.